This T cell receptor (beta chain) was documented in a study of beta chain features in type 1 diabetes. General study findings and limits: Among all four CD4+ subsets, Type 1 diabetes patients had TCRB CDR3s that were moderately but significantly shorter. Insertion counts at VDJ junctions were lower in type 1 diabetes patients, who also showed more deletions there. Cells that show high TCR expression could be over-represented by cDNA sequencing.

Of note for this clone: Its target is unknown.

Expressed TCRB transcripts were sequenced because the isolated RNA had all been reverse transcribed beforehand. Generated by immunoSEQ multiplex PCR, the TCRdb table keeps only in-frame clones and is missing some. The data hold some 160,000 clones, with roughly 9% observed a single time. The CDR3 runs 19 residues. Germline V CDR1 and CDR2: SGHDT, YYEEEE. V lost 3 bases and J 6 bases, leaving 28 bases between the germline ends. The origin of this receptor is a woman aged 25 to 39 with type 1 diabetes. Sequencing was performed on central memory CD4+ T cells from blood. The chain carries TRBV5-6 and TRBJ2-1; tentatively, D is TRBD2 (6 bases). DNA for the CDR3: TGTGCCAGCAGCTGGATACGGGATAGCGGAAGCTTATCGGGCAATGAGCAGTTCTTC. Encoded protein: CASSWIRDSGSLSGNEQFF.